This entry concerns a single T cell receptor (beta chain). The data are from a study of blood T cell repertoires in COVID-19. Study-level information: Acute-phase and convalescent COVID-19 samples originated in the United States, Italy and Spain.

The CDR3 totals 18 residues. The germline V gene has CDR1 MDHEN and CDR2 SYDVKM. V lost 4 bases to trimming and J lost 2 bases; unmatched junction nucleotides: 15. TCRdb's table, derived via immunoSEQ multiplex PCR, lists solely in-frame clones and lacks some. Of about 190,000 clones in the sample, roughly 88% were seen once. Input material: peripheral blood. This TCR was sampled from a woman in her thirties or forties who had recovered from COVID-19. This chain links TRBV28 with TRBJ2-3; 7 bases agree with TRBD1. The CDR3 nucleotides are TGTGCCAGCAGTTCGACAGGGATCTCTTTTAATCACACAGATACGCAGTATTTT. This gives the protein CASSSTGISFNHTDTQYF.